This T cell receptor (beta chain) was sequenced for a study of blood T cell repertoires in COVID-19. Whole-study context: COVID-19 samples collected from the United States, Italy and Spain covered acute and convalescent phases. T cells, B-cell-depleted T cells, or PBMCs supplied cDNA or gDNA.

Profiling relied on immunoSEQ multiplex PCR, and the TCRdb table lists in-frame clones only, not all of them. The repertoire holds 190,000 or so clones, with 65% to 90% as singletons. In its sample, this clone was seen a few times. Participants, 18 to 89 years old, spanned more than 20 US areas. This CDR3 spans 15 amino acids. The source material was PBMCs or T cells enriched from blood (not recorded which). This chain connects TRBV1 to TRBJ2-1; no DNA check was done on the table's D call, TRBD2. TRBV1 is a recognized pseudogene. This TCR was recovered from a woman in her thirties who had been exposed to COVID-19. The CDR3 region has the DNA TGCACCCCTGGGGAGGAGGGAGGCTCCTACAATGAGCAGTTCTTC. It encodes CTPGEEGGSYNEQFF.